The 28 T cell receptor beta chains listed next were all sequenced from one sample in a study of cytomegalovirus exposure and HLA in healthy donors. Primers for the PCR totalled 60 Vbeta and 13 Jbeta. Clones were read by immunoSEQ multiplex PCR, and TCRdb kept only the in-frame ones, dropping some. The sample shows about 160,000 clones, about 81% of them seen only once. Material for sequencing was PBMCs. These receptors came from a woman under 30 in good health and CMV-seronegative.

V usage is TRBV13 and J usage is TRBJ1-6; D is possibly TRBD1 (6 bases). Germline lookup yields CDR1 PRHDT and CDR2 FYEKMQ (reference sequence). This CDR3 spans 15 amino acids. V lost 0 bases, J lost 14 bases, and 17 bases lay in between. The CDR3 DNA reads as TGTGCCAGCAGCTTAGGGGCAGGGGTGGGGTGGACCCTCCACTTT. It specifies CASSLGAGVGWTLHF.

This chain uses TRBV7-2 with TRBJ2-7; TRBD1 might be the D (6 bases). The ends were cut back, 1 base at V and 3 bases at J, with 10 bases in the middle. The CDR3 is 14 amino acids. The germline gives CDR1 SGHTA, CDR2 FQGNSA. The CDR3 protein is CASSLGVGGYEQYF. The DNA for the CDR3 is TGTGCCAGCAGCTTAGGAGTAGGGGGCTACGAGCAGTACTTC.

This chain links TRBV4-2 with TRBJ2-1; 11 bases match TRBD1. Germline V gives CDR1 LGHNA, CDR2 YNFKEQ. Trimming took 1 base from V and 6 from J; bases not matched to a gene: 2. This CDR3 contains 15 residues. The CDR3 nucleotides read TGTGCCAGCAGCCAAGGGACAGGGGGCATCAATGAGCAGTTCTTC. Residues: CASSQGTGGINEQFF.

Regarding this clone: This sample also contains other DNA sequences that code for the same CDR3. V usage is TRBV14 and J usage is TRBJ1-2; maybe TRBD1 (5 bases). CDR3 length: 12 residues. The ends were cut back, 3 bases at V and 5 bases at J, with 7 bases in the middle. The germline V gene has CDR1 SGHDN and CDR2 FVKESK. CDR3 residues: CASSQGGYGYTF. CDR3 bases: TGTGCCAGCAGCCAGGGGGGGTATGGCTACACCTTC.

This clone turned up a few times. The chain uses TRBV6-5 and TRBJ1-5; D is possibly TRBD1 (6 bases). The length of the CDR3 is 14 residues. Germline CDR1 and CDR2: MNHEY and SVGAGI. V was trimmed by 5 bases and J by 4 bases, leaving 12 bases between them. CDR3 protein: CASSLQGGNQPQHF. The CDR3 nucleotides read TGTGCCAGCAGTCTACAGGGCGGGAATCAGCCCCAGCATTTT.

The chain employs TRBV14 and TRBJ2-5, with a weak D call TRBD1 (5 bases). Between the trimmed V and J ends, which lost 3 bases and 4 bases, there was a span of 18 bases. This CDR3 has 16 amino acids. Per the germline V gene, CDR1 is SGHDN and CDR2 is FVKESK. CDR3 region: CASSHIGAPMGETQYF. In nucleotides, the CDR3 is TGTGCCAGCAGCCATATAGGGGCCCCCATGGGAGAGACCCAGTACTTC. Full variable domain (outside the CDR3, taken from reference TRBV14 and TRBJ2-5): EAGVTQFPSHSVIEKGQTVTLRCDPISGHDNLYWYRRVMGKEIKFLLHFVKESKQDESGMPNNRFLAERTGGTYSTLKVQPAELEDSGVYFCASSHIGAPMGETQYFGPGTRLLVL.

The J gene is TRBJ2-1, the V gene TRBV5-6, with no clear D. CDR3 length: 12 residues. V gave up 5 bases and J gave up 7 bases, with 10 bases separating them. Germline V gene sequence: CDR1 SGHDT, CDR2 YYEEEE. CDR3 sequence reads: CASSRTDNEQFF. The CDR3 DNA follows: TGTGCCAGCAGTCGCACAGATAATGAGCAGTTCTTC.

This rearrangement joins TRBV10-1 to TRBJ2-3; 9 bases align to TRBD1. CDR3 length: 13 amino acids. The germline gives CDR1 WNHNN, CDR2 SYGVQD (reference sequence). J lost 6 bases, V lost 8 bases, and 6 bases had no gene match. This CDR3 is CASGGQGRDTQYF. The CDR3 DNA follows: TGCGCCAGCGGGGGACAGGGCCGCGATACGCAGTATTTT.

The rearrangement uses TRBV18 and TRBJ2-2, with D perhaps TRBD1 (6 bases). The germline V and J ends were trimmed by 3 bases and 4 bases, with 9 bases remaining between them. This CDR3 contains 14 residues. CDR1 is KGHSH and CDR2 is LQKENI in the germline V gene. The CDR3 region is CASSPGHSTGELFF. The CDR3 nucleotides read TGTGCCAGCTCACCGGGACATTCCACCGGGGAGCTGTTTTTT.

The chain carries TRBV9 and TRBJ2-5; TRBD1 matches at 7 bases. Germline lookup yields CDR1 SGDLS and CDR2 YYNGEE. The CDR3 is made up of 15 amino acids. V was clipped by 4 bases and J by 5 bases; unmatched bases: 11. CDR3 sequence (DNA): TGTGCCAGCAGCATCACCGGGACAGCCGTTGAGACCCAGTACTTC. This encodes CASSITGTAVETQYF. Filled out from reference TRBV9 and TRBJ2-5, the complete variable domain reads DSGVTQTPKHLITATGQRVTLRCSPRSGDLSVYWYQQSLDQGLQFLIQYYNGEERAKGNILERFSAQQFPDLHSELNLSSLELGDSALYFCASSITGTAVETQYFGPGTRLLVL.

This chain connects TRBV23-1 to TRBJ1-1; D is undetermined. TRBV23-1 qualifies as an ORF whose function is uncertain. The length of the CDR3 is 13 residues. V lost 10 bases and J lost 1, with 13 bases in between. The CDR3 region has the DNA TGCGCCACCCACCGGCGAGGGAACACTGAAGCTTTCTTT. This codes for CATHRRGNTEAFF.

This clone was counted a single time. The same CDR3 is also encoded by other DNA sequences in this sample. The rearrangement uses TRBV27 and TRBJ2-7, with D possibly matching TRBD2 (5 bases). Deletions cut 3 bases from V and 6 bases from J, with 15 bases between. The germline CDR1 and CDR2 sequences are MNHEY and SMNVEV (reference sequence). The CDR3 loop spans 14 amino acids. The CDR3 nucleotides are TGTGCCAGCAGTTTTCTCTCGAAGAGCGGCGAGCAGTACTTC. Its protein is CASSFLSKSGEQYF.

The chain joins TRBV9 to TRBJ1-1; D unclear. This CDR3 contains 15 residues. The V end lost 0 bases, the J end lost 4 bases, and 13 bases lay between the germline ends. Germline lookup yields CDR1 SGDLS and CDR2 YYNGEE. The CDR3 nucleotides are TGTGCCAGCAGCGTAGGAGGTCGAGGTATCACTGAAGCTTTCTTT. Protein product: CASSVGGRGITEAFF.

A note on this clone: One end of the junction does not line up with germline, which may come from a read error. The chain has TRBV7-9 and TRBJ2-2; D gene unclear. The CDR3 extends over 12 amino acids. The germline CDR1 and CDR2 sequences are SEHNR and FQNEAQ (reference sequence). CDR3 in DNA: TGTTCCAGCAGCCTCAACACCGGGGAGCTGTTTTTT. Amino acids: CSSSLNTGELFF.

This sequence joins TRBV18 and TRBJ2-2, with TRBD1 matching over 8 bases. CDR3 length: 15 amino acids. Germline loops: CDR1 KGHSH, CDR2 LQKENI. V lost 3 bases and J lost 4; bases outside the gene matches: 4. The CDR3 is CASSPDREATGELFF. Written as DNA, the CDR3 is TGTGCCAGCTCACCGGACAGGGAGGCCACCGGGGAGCTGTTTTTT.

The chain links TRBV15 to TRBJ2-1; TRBD1 is a possible D gene (5 bases). This CDR3 spans 16 amino acids. The germline CDR1 and CDR2 sequences are LNHNV and YYDKDF (reference sequence). Trimming took 3 bases from V and 1 from J, leaving 13 bases between them. The CDR3 nucleotides read TGTGCCACCAGCAGGGAACCTAGGGGATCCTACAATGAGCAGTTCTTC. Amino acid sequence: CATSREPRGSYNEQFF. Together with reference TRBV15 and TRBJ2-1, the CDR3 gives the full variable domain: DAMVIQNPRYQVTQFGKPVTLSCSQTLNHNVMYWYQQKSSQAPKLLFHYYDKDFNNEADTPDNFQSRRPNTSFCFLDIRSPGLGDTAMYLCATSREPRGSYNEQFFGPGTRLTVL.

This clone was found a few times. The chain uses TRBV19 and TRBJ2-5, with 7 positions matching TRBD2. Germline V CDR1 and CDR2: LNHDA, SQIVND (reference sequence). V gave up 5 bases and J gave up 2 bases; unmatched junction bases: 5. The CDR3 is 14 amino acids. The CDR3 sequence: CASSLGGRQETQYF. The CDR3 DNA reads TGTGCCAGTAGTCTCGGGGGGAGACAAGAGACCCAGTACTTC.

This clone was detected only once. This chain joins TRBV28 and TRBJ2-7; 10 nucleotides align to TRBD1. Germline CDR1 MDHEN, CDR2 SYDVKM. J lost 0 bases, V lost 3 bases, and 8 bases had no gene match. This CDR3 has 17 amino acids. CDR3 DNA: TGTGCCAGCAGTTTCGACAGGGGGCCTACCGACTCCTACGAGCAGTACTTC. This gives the protein CASSFDRGPTDSYEQYF.

The V and J genes are TRBV5-1 and TRBJ2-3; 9 bases map to TRBD1. The V and J ends lost 6 bases and 5 bases, in that order; junction bases with no gene match: 13. From germline, CDR1 is SGHRS and CDR2 YFSETQ. The CDR3 contains 16 residues. CDR3 DNA: TGCGCCAGCACCCAACCCGGACAGGGGACTCGAGATACGCAGTATTTT. It codes for CASTQPGQGTRDTQYF.

The V call is TRBV5-6, the J call TRBJ1-6; 7 bases agree with TRBD1. The CDR3 consists of 14 residues. Looked up from germline, CDR1 is SGHDT and CDR2 is YYEEEE. With 4 bases clipped from V and 5 bases from J, the junction kept 3 bases outside the gene matches. CDR3: CASSLGQNNSPLHF. CDR3 sequence (DNA): TGTGCCAGCAGCCTGGGACAGAATAATTCACCCCTCCACTTT.

This clone has more than one count but fewer than ten. The V call is TRBV28, the J call TRBJ2-7; 7 bases fit TRBD1. The germline gives CDR1 MDHEN, CDR2 SYDVKM. Germline trimming cut 3 bases from V and 5 bases from J; bases unmatched to any gene: 10. The CDR3 runs to 15 residues. This CDR3 reads CASSLAGTVAHEQYF. CDR3 in DNA: TGTGCCAGCAGTTTGGCCGGGACAGTGGCGCACGAGCAGTACTTC. The full variable domain, its missing parts supplied by reference TRBV28 and TRBJ2-7, is DVKVTQSSRYLVKRTGEKVFLECVQDMDHENMFWYRQDPGLGLRLIYFSYDVKMKEKGDIPEGYSVSREKKERFSLILESASTNQTSMYLCASSLAGTVAHEQYFGPGTRLTVT.

CDR3 in amino acids: CASSPPTGWTGELFF. The CDR3 DNA reads as TGCGCCAGCAGCCCCCCGACAGGGTGGACCGGGGAGCTGTTTTTT. This chain links TRBV5-1 with TRBJ2-2; 7 bases agree with TRBD1. The V segment lost 4 bases and the J segment 5 bases; nucleotides outside the gene matches: 8. Per germline, CDR1 SGHRS and CDR2 YFSETQ. The CDR3 runs to 15 residues.

The chain uses TRBV4-2 and TRBJ2-4, with 13 bases identical to TRBD2. This CDR3 is built from 17 residues. CDR1 and CDR2 from the germline V gene are LGHNA and YNFKEQ. Germline trimming cut 2 bases from V and 5 bases from J; bases unmatched to any gene: 6. The CDR3 DNA reads TGTGCCAGCAGCCAAAGACTAGCGGGAGGCCGTGAAAACATTCAGTACTTC. Amino acids: CASSQRLAGGRENIQYF.

Comment on this clone: Relative to the germline gene, one junction end is altered; a read error may explain this. At the DNA level, this CDR3 is encoded by other sequences in the same sample as well. The chain carries TRBV18 and TRBJ2-7; unclear D gene. Germline CDR1 is KGHSH and CDR2 is LQKENI. The CDR3 is made up of 14 amino acids. CDR3 in amino acids: CASSPFEESYEQYF. Here the CDR3 DNA reads TGTGCTAGCTCACCATTTGAAGAGTCCTACGAGCAGTACTTC. Full variable domain (rest looked up from reference TRBV18 and TRBJ2-7): NAGVMQNPRHLVRRRGQEARLRCSPMKGHSHVYWYRQLPEEGLKFMVYLQKENIIDESGMPKERFSAEFPKEGPSILRIQQVVRGDSAAYFCASSPFEESYEQYFGPGTRLTVT.

CDR3 amino acids: CASGSGLGSGTDTQYF. CDR3 sequence (DNA): TGTGCCAGCGGGAGCGGGCTGGGGTCGGGGACAGATACGCAGTATTTT. This chain joins TRBV7-3 and TRBJ2-3, with D possibly being TRBD2 (6 bases). This CDR3 is 16 amino acids long. Trimming removed 8 bases from V and 3 bases from J, with 21 bases in between. The germline CDR1 and CDR2 sequences are SGHTA and FQGTGA.

The chain employs TRBV6-1 and TRBJ1-2, with a tentative D call TRBD1 (5 bases). The CDR3 loop spans 15 amino acids. V lost 4 bases, J lost 4 bases, and 16 bases lay in between. Per the germline V gene, CDR1 is MNHNS and CDR2 is SASEGT. CDR3 in amino acids: CASSGNWQGGYGYTF. The CDR3 DNA is TGTGCCAGCAGTGGAAATTGGCAGGGAGGCTATGGCTACACCTTC.

V gene TRBV5-1 combines with J gene TRBJ2-2, with 8 bases identical to TRBD1. The V segment lost 4 bases and the J segment 6 bases; nucleotides outside the gene matches: 5. Germline values: CDR1 SGHRS, CDR2 YFSETQ. The CDR3 is 14 residues long. The CDR3 region has the DNA TGCGCCAGCAGCCCAACAGGGGGGCCCGGGGAGCTGTTTTTT. Its protein product is CASSPTGGPGELFF.

The chain has TRBV4-2 and TRBJ1-2; D unresolved. CDR1 and CDR2 from the germline V gene are LGHNA and YNFKEQ. Trimming took off 0 bases at V and 4 bases at J, with 12 bases between the two ends. This CDR3 has 15 amino acids. The CDR3 DNA follows: TGTGCCAGCAGCCAAGACCAGGCGAAACCCTATGGCTACACCTTC. It yields the protein CASSQDQAKPYGYTF.